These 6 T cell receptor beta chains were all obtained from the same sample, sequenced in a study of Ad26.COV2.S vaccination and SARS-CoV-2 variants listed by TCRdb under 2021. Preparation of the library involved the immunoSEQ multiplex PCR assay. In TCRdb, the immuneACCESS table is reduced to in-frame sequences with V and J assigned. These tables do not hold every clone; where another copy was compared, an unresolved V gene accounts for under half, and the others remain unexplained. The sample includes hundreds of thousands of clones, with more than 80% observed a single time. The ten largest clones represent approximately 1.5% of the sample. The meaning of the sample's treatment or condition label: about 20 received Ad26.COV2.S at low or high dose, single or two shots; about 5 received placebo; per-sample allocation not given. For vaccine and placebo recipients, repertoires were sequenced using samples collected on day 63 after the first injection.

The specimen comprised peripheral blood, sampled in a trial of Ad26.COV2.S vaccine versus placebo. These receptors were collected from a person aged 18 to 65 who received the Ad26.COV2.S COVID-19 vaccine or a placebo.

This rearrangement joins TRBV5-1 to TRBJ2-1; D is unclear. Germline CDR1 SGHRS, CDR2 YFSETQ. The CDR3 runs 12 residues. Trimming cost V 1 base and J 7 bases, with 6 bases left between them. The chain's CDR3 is CASSLSLNEQFF. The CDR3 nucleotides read TGCGCCAGCAGCTTGAGCTTGAATGAGCAGTTCTTC.

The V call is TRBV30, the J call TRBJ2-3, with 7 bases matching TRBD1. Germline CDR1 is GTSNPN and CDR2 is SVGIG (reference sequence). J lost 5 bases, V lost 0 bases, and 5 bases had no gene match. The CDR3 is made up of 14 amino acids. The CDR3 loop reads CAWSVTGEIDTQYF. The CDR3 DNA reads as TGTGCCTGGAGTGTTACAGGGGAGATAGATACGCAGTATTTT.

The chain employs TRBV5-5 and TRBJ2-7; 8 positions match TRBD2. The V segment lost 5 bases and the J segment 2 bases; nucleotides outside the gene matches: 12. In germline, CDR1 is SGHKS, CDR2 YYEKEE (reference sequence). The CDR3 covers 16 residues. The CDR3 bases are TGTGCCAGCAGTTCATTTACTAGCGGCCTCCCCTACGAGCAGTACTTC. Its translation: CASSSFTSGLPYEQYF.

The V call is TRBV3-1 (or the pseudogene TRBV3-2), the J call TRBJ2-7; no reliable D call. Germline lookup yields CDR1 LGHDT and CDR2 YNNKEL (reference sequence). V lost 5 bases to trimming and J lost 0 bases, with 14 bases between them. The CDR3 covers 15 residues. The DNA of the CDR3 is TGTGCCAGCAGCGAACGAGGTCGGAGCTCCTACGAGCAGTACTTC. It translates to CASSERGRSSYEQYF.

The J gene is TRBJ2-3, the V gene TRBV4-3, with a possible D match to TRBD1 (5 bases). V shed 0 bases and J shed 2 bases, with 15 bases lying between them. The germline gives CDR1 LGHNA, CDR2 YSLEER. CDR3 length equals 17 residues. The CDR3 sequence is CASSQDAGKGNTDTQYF. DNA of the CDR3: TGCGCCAGCAGCCAAGATGCAGGAAAGGGGAACACAGATACGCAGTATTTT.

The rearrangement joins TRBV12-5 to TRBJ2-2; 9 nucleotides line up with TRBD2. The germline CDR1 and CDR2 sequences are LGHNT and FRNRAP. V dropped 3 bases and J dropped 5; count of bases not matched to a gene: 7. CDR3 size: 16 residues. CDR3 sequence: CASGFLAGVETGELFF. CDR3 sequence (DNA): TGTGCTAGTGGTTTTTTAGCGGGAGTGGAGACCGGGGAGCTGTTTTTT.